This T cell receptor beta chain emerged from a study of T-cell reconstitution after alpha-beta-depleted transplantation in children. Unique molecular identifiers featured in how the TCRbeta library was prepared. Via MiXCR, TCRdb re-called the PCR reads, giving one row per CDR3 protein. This table holds a few hundred thousand distinct CDR3 sequences, over 9% found once. The sample was PBMCs from the stem cell graft donor, taken from the stem cell graft. This receptor was obtained from a human donor who donated a stem cell graft to a child with acute lymphoblastic leukemia.

The CDR3 bases are TGTGCCAGCAGTTACTCGTGGGACAGGGCCCTATCTGGAAACACCATATATTTT. Its translation: CASSYSWDRALSGNTIYF. The J gene is TRBJ1-3, the V gene TRBV6-5, with 9 nucleotides matching TRBD1. V shed 0 bases, J shed 1 base, and the junction held 7 bases outside the gene matches. This CDR3 is 18 amino acids long. Germline V lookup: CDR1 MNHEY, CDR2 SVGAGI.